The TCR beta chain described here comes from a study of cytomegalovirus exposure and HLA in healthy donors. Study-wide findings and caveats: There was a cluster of highly shared sequence variants that was likely a sequencing artifact. While the bulk of TCR sequences proved rare, some public TCRs turned up in many donors. Per published reports, the classifier diagnosed cytomegalovirus status with high specificity and sensitivity. In vitro assays verified that a few CMV-associated chains recognized CMV antigens specifically.

After removal of 4 bases from V and 9 bases from J, the junction contained 3 bases not matched to a gene. Germline-derived CDR1 and CDR2 are SGHNT and YYREEE (reference sequence). CDR3 length equals 13 residues. PCR employed 60 Vbeta and 13 Jbeta primers. The table came from immunoSEQ multiplex PCR; TCRdb's copy has only in-frame clones and leaves some out. The table lists 95,000 to 100,000 clones, around 77% of them singletons. Points on this clone: Its target is not known.

This receptor was obtained from a woman aged 60 to 75 in good health and CMV-seropositive. V gene TRBV5-4 combines with J gene TRBJ2-2; TRBD2 matches 10 bases. The sequenced sample was PBMCs. The CDR3 is CASSIAGGWELFF. Written as DNA, the CDR3 is TGTGCCAGCAGCATAGCGGGGGGCTGGGAGCTGTTTTTT.